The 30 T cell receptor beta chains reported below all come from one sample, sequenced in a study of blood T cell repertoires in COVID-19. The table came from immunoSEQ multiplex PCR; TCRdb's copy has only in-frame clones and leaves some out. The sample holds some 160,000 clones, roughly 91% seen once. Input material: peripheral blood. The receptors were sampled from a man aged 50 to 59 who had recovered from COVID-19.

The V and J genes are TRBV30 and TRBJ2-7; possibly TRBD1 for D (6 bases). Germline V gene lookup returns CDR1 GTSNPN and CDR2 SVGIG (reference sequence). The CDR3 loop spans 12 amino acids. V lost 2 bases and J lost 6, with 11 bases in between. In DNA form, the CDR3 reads TGTGCCTGGAGTCTCCAGGGGCGCGAGCAGTACTTC. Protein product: CAWSLQGREQYF.

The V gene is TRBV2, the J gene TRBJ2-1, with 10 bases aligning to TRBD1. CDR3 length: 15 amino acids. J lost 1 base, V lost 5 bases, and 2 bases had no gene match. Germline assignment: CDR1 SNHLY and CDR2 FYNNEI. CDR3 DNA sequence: TGTGCCAGCAGTTTGGGACAGGGGTCCTACAATGAGCAGTTCTTC. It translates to CASSLGQGSYNEQFF.

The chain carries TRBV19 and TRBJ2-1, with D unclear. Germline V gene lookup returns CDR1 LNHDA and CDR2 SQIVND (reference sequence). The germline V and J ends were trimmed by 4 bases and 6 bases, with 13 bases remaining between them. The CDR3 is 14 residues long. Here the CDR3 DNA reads TGTGCCAGTAGTACACGACATGAGAGCAATGAGCAGTTCTTC. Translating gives CASSTRHESNEQFF.

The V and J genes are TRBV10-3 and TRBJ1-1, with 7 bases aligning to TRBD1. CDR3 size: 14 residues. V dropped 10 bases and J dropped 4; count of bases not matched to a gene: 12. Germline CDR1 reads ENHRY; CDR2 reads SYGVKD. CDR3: CASQRDSSGTEAFF. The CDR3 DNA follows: TGTGCCAGCCAGAGGGACAGCTCTGGCACTGAAGCTTTCTTT.

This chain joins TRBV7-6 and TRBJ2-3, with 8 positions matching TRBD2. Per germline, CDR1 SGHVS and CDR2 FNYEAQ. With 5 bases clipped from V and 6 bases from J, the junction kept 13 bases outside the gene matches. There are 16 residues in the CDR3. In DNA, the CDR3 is TGTGCCAGCAGCCCGACAGCGGGGGACCCCGTGGATACGCAGTATTTT. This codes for CASSPTAGDPVDTQYF.

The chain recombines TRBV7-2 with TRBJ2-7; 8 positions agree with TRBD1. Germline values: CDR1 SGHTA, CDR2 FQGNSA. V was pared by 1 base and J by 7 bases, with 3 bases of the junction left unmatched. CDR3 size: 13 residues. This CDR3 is CASSLGRGREQYF. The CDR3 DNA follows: TGTGCCAGCAGCTTAGGCAGGGGGCGTGAGCAGTACTTC.

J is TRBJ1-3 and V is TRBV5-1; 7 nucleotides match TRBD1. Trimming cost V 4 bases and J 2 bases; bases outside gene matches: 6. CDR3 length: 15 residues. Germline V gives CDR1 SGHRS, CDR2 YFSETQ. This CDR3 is CASSLRTGAGNTIYF. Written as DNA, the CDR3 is TGCGCCAGCAGCCTCAGGACAGGCGCTGGAAACACCATATATTTT. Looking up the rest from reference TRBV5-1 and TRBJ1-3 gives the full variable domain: KAGVTQTPRYLIKTRGQQVTLSCSPISGHRSVSWYQQTPGQGLQFLFEYFSETQRNKGNFPGRFSGRQFSNSRSEMNVSTLELGDSALYLCASSLRTGAGNTIYFGEGSWLTVV.

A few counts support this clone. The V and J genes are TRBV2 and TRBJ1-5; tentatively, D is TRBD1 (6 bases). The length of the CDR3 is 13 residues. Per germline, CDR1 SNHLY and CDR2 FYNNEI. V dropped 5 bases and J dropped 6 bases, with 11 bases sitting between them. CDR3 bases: TGTGCCAGCAGTCAGGGGAGCTTTCAGCCCCAGCATTTT. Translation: CASSQGSFQPQHF.

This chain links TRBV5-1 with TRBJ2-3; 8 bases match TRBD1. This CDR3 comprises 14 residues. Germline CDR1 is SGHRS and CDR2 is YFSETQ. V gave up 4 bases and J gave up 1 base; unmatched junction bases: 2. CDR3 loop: CASSGGQGTDTQYF. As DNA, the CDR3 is TGCGCCAGCAGCGGGGGACAGGGCACAGATACGCAGTATTTT.

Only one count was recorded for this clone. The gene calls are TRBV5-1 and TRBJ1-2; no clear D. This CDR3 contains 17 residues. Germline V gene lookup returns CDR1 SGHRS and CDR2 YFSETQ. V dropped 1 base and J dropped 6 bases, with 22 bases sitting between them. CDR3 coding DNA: TGCGCCAGCAGCTTGACTGGTTACCCTACGCCCACGAATGGCTACACCTTC. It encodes CASSLTGYPTPTNGYTF.

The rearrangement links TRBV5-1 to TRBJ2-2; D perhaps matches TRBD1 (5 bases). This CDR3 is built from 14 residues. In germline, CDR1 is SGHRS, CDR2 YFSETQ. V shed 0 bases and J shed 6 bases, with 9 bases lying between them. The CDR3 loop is CASSLAQASGELFF. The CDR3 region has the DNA TGCGCCAGCAGCTTGGCACAGGCCTCCGGGGAGCTGTTTTTT.

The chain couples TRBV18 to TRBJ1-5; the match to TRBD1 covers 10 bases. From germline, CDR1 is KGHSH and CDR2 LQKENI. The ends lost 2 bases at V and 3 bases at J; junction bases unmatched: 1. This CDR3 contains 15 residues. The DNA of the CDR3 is TGTGCCAGCTCACCAGGGACAGGGGTCAATCAGCCCCAGCATTTT. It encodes CASSPGTGVNQPQHF.

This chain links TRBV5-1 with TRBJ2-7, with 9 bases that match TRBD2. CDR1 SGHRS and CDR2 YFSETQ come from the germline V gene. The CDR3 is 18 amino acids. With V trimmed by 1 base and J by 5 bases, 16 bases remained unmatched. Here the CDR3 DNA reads TGCGCCAGCAGCTTGCCTTCAGAGTCTAGCGGGAACTCTGACGAGCAGTACTTC. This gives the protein CASSLPSESSGNSDEQYF.

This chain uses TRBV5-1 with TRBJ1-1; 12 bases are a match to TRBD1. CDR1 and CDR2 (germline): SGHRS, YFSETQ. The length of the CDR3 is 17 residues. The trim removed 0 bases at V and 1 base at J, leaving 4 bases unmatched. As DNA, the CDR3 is TGCGCCAGCAGCTTGGGGGACAGGGGGCTTGGGAACACTGAAGCTTTCTTT. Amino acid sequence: CASSLGDRGLGNTEAFF.

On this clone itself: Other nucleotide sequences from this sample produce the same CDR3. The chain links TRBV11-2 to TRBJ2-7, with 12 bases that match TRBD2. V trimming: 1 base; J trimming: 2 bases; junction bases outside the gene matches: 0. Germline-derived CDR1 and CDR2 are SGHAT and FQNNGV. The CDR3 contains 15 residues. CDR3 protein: CASSLGLAGAYEQYF. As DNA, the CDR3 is TGTGCCAGCAGCTTAGGACTAGCGGGAGCCTACGAGCAGTACTTC.

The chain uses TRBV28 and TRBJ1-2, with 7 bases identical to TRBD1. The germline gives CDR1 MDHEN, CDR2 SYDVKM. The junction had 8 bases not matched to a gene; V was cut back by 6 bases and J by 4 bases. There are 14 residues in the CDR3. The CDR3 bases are TGTGCCAGCAGCCAAGACAGGGTTCGCTATGGCTACACCTTC. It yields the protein CASSQDRVRYGYTF.

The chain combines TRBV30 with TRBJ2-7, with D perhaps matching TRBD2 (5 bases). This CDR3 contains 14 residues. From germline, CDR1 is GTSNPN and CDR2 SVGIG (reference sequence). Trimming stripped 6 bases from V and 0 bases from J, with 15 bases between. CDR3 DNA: TGTGCCTGTGAGAGACGGGGTAGCTCCTACGAGCAGTACTTC. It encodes CACERRGSSYEQYF.

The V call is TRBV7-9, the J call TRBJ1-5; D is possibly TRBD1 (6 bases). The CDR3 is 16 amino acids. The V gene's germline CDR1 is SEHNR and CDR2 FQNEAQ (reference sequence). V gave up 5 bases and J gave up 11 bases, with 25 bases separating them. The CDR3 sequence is CASSRTGTPSREAQHF. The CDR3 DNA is TGTGCCAGCAGCCGTACCGGGACACCCTCTAGAGAGGCCCAGCATTTT.

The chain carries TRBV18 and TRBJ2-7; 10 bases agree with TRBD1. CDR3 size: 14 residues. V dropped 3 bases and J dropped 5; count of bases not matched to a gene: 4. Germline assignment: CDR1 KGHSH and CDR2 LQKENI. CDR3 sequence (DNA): TGTGCCAGCTCACCCCTAGGGACAGGGGACGAGCAGTACTTC. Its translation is CASSPLGTGDEQYF. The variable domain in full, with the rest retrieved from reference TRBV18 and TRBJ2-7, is NAGVMQNPRHLVRRRGQEARLRCSPMKGHSHVYWYRQLPEEGLKFMVYLQKENIIDESGMPKERFSAEFPKEGPSILRIQQVVRGDSAAYFCASSPLGTGDEQYFGPGTRLTVT.

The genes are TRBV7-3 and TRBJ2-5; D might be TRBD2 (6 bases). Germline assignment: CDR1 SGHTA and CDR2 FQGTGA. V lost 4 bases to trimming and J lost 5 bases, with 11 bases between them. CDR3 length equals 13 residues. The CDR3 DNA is TGTGCCAGCAGCTCAGGAGGGAGCGAGACCCAGTACTTC. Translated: CASSSGGSETQYF.

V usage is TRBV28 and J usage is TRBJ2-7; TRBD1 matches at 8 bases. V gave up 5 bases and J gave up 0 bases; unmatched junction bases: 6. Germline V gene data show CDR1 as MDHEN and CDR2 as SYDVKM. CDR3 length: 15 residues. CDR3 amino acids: CASSQGQARSYEQYF. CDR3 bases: TGTGCCAGCAGTCAGGGACAGGCCCGCTCCTACGAGCAGTACTTC.

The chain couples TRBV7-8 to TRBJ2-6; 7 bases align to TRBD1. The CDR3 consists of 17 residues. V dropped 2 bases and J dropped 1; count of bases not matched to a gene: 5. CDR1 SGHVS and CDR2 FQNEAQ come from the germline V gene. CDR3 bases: TGTGCCAGCAGCTTAACAGGGGTTGTTTCTGGGGCCAACGTCCTGACTTTC. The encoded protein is CASSLTGVVSGANVLTF.

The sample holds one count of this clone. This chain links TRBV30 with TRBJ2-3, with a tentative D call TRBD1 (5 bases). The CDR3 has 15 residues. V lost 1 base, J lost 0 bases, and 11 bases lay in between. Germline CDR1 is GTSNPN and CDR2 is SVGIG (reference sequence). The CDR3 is CAWSAPGLSTDTQYF. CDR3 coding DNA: TGTGCCTGGAGTGCTCCAGGGCTAAGCACAGATACGCAGTATTTT.

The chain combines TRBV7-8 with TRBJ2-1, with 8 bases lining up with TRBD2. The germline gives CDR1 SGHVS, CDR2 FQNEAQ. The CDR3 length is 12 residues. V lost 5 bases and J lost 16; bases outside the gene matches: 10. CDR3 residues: CASSPGGVGRFF. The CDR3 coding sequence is TGTGCCAGCAGCCCCGGGGGGGTCGGCCGCTTCTTC.

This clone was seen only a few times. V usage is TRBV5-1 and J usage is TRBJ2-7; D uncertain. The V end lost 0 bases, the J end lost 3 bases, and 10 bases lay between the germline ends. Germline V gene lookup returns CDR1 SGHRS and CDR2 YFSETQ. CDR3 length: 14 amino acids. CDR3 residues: CASSLGHYNYEQYF. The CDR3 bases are TGCGCCAGCAGCTTGGGGCACTATAACTACGAGCAGTACTTC.

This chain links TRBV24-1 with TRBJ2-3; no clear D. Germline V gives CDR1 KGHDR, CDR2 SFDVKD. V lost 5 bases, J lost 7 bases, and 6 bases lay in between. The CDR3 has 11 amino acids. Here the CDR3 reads CATSALHTQYF. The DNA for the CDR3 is TGTGCCACCAGTGCTCTCCATACGCAGTATTTT.

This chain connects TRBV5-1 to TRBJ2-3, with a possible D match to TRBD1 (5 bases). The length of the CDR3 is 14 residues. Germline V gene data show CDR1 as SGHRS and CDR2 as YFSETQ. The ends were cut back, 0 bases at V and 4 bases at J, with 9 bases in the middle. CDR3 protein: CASSLVAGSDTQYF. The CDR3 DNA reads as TGCGCCAGCAGCTTGGTGGCAGGGTCAGATACGCAGTATTTT.

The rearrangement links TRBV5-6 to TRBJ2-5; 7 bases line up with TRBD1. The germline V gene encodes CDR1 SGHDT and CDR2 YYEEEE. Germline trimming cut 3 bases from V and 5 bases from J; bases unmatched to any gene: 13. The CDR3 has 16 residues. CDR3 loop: CASSYRQGSSLETQYF. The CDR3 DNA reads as TGTGCCAGCAGCTACAGACAGGGTTCTTCATTGGAGACCCAGTACTTC.

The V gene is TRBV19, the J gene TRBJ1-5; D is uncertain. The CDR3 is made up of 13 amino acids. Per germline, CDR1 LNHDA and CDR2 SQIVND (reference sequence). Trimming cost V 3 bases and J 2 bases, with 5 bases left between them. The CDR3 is CASSIGGNQPQHF. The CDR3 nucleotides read TGTGCCAGTAGTATTGGAGGCAATCAGCCCCAGCATTTT.

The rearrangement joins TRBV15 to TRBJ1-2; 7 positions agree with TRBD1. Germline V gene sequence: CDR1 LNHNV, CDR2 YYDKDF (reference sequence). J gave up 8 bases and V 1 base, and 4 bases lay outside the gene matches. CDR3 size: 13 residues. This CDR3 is CATSRGQGEGYTF. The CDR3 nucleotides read TGTGCCACCAGCAGAGGACAGGGAGAGGGCTACACCTTC.